This entry features one TCR beta chain sequence. This CDR3 has 14 amino acids. V lost 3 bases to trimming and J lost 2 bases, with 10 bases between them. CDR1 is SGHRS and CDR2 is YFSETQ in the germline V gene. Measured with immunoSEQ multiplex PCR; TCRdb has only the in-frame clones, and not every one. The sample holds about 91,000 clones, 85% to 95% seen once. These data belong to a study of technical replicates of blood from several donors. The clonotype was recovered from a human donor in good health. Sequencing was carried out using T cells isolated from PBMCs. The gene calls are TRBV5-1 and TRBJ2-3, with D unclear. CDR3 region: CASSSRHLTDTQYF. The CDR3 region has the DNA TGCGCCAGCAGCTCTCGACACCTCACAGATACGCAGTATTTT.